These T cell receptor beta chains were read from a single sample in a study of radiotherapy plus CTLA-4 blockade in lung cancer. Assay used: immunoSEQ multiplex PCR; TCRdb lists only in-frame clones, some missing. The sample has tens of thousands of clones, roughly 78% seen once. The sequenced sample was peripheral blood, obtained from a patient treated with radiotherapy plus ipilimumab. These receptors were taken from a human donor with non-small cell lung cancer that progressed on radiotherapy plus ipilimumab. CDR3s leave out the opening cysteine and the closing phenylalanine or tryptophan.

TRBJ2-3	TRBV9	ASSVGVGAASTDTQY
TRBJ1-2	TRBV18	ASSPGNRVDYGYT
TRBJ1-4	TRBV28	ASSQQGYNEKLF
TRBJ2-4	TRBV15	ATSGDRVTKNIQY
TRBJ2-5	TRBV2	ASSWTDQGTQY
TRBJ2-1	TRBV5-1	ASSFVLGGDNEQF
TRBJ1-1	TRBV9	ASRGTGPNTEAF
TRBJ2-5	TRBV11-1	ASSLNGRSEETQY
TRBJ2-6	TRBV7-3	ASSFGTGTGANVLT
TRBJ1-5	TRBV6-6	ASSLHRQARNQPQH
TRBJ2-1	TRBV4-3	ASSPSRGSYNEQF
TRBJ2-7	TRBV18	ASSPAYGGVLYEQY
TRBJ2-4	TRBV10-1	ASSESGMAIQY
TRBJ1-4	TRBV5-1	ASSQGGTSNEKLF
TRBJ2-5	TRBV2	ASSLAGGGSETQY
TRBJ2-7	TRBV5-1	ASSYTQGTYEQY